The clone carrying this T cell receptor (beta chain) came up once. What it binds is unknown. The data belong to a study of response to subunit inactivated influenza vaccine. MiXCR, applied by TCRdb to the RT-PCR reads, yields one record per CDR3 protein. The sample has approximately 530,000 distinct CDR3 sequences; 10% to 15% are singletons. Per germline, CDR1 SGHTA and CDR2 FQGNSA. V shed 2 bases and J 1 base; nucleotides not matched to a gene: 4. CDR3 size: 16 residues. Overall study results and limits: It was the authors' suggestion that each seasonal influenza vaccination recruits few new T cells.

This TCR derives from a man in his forties or fifties who received an inactivated influenza vaccine. This material consisted of PBMCs from blood, taken roughly 6 weeks after vaccination. The chain has TRBV7-2 and TRBJ2-1, with 8 nucleotides matching TRBD2. The CDR3 spells CASSLCGGQSYNEQFF. The CDR3 DNA reads as TGTGCCAGCAGCTTATGCGGGGGGCAGTCCTACAATGAGCAGTTCTTC.